The present TCR beta chain was sequenced within a study of T cell responses to AZD1222 COVID-19 vaccine. Study-level points and caveats: Females made up more of the donors, who were largely white British, and clonal diversity may have come out too low.

The data were produced by immunoSEQ multiplex PCR, yet TCRdb's version contains in-frame clones alone and is incomplete. This table holds about 140,000 clones, 80% to 95% found once. The CDR3 spans 14 residues. Looked up from germline, CDR1 is ENHRY and CDR2 is SYGVKD. V shed 7 bases and J shed 0 bases, with 12 bases lying between them. To note about this clone: The antigen is unknown.

Sequenced material: peripheral blood, taken 28 days after the second AZD1222 dose. The clonotype originates from an adult who received the AZD1222 COVID-19 vaccine. V and J are TRBV10-3 and TRBJ1-2; possible D gene TRBD1, 6 bases. The DNA for the CDR3 is TGTGCCATCACCGACGGGGGCCCTAACTATGGCTACACCTTC. This sequence encodes CAITDGGPNYGYTF.